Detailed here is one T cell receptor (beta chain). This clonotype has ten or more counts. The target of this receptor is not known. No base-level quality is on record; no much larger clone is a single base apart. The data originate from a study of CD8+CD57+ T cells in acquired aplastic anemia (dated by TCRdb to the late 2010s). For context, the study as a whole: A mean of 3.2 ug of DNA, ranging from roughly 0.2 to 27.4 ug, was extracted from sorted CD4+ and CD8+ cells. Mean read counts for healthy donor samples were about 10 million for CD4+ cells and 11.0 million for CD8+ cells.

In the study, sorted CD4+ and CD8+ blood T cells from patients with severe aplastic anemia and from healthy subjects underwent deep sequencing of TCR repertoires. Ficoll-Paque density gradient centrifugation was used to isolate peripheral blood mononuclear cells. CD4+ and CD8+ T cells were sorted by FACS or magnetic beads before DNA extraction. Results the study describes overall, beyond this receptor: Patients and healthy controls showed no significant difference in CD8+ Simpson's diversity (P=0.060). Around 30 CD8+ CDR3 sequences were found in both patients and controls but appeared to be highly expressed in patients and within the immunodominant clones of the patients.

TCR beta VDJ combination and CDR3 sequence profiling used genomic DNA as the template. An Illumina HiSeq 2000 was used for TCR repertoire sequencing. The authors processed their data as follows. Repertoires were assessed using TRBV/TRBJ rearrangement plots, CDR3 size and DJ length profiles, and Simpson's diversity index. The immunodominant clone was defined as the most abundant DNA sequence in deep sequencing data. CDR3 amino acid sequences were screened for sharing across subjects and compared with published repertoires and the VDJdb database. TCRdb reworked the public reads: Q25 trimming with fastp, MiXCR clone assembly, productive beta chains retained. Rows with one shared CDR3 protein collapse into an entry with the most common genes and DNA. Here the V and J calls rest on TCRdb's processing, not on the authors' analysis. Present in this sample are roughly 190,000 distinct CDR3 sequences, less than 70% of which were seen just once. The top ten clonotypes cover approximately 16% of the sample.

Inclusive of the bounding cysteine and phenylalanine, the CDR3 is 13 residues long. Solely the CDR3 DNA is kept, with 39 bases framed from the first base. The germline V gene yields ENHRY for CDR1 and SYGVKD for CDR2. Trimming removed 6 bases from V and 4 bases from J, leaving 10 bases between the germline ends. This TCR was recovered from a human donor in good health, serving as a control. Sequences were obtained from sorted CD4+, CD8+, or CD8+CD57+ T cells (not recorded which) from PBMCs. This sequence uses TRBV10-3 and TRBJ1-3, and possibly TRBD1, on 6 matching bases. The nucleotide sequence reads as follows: TGTGCCATCAGCCCGGACAGCGGAAACACCATATATTTT. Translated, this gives CAISPDSGNTIYF.